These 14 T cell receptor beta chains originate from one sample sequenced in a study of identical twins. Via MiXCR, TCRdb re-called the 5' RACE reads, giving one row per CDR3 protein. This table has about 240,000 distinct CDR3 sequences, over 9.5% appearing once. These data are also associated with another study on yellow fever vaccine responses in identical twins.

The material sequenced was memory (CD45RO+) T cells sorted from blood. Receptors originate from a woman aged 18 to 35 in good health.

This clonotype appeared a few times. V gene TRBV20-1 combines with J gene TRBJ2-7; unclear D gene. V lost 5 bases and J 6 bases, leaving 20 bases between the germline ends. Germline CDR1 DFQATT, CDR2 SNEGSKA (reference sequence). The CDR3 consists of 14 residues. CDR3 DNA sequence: TGCAGTGCTGCTTCGAAGCGTGTAGCTAGCGAGCAGTACTTC. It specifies CSAASKRVASEQYF.

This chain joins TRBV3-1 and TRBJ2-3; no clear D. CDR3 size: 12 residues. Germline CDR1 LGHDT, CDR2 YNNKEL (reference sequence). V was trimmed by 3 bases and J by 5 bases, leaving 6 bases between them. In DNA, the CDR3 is TGTGCCAGCAGCCAGTTTGAAGATACGCAGTATTTT. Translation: CASSQFEDTQYF.

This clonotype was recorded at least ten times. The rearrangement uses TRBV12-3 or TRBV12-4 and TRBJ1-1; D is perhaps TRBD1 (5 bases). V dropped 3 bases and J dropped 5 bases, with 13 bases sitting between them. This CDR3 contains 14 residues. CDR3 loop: CASSFPAGGTEAFF. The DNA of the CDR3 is TGTGCCAGCAGTTTTCCCGCCGGGGGGACTGAAGCTTTCTTT.

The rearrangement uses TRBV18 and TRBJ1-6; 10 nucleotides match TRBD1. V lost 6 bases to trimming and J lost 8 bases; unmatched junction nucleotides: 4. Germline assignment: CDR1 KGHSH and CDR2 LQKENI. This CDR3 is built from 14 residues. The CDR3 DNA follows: TGTGCCAGCTCCGTCGGGACAGGGGATTCACCCCTCCACTTT. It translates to CASSVGTGDSPLHF.

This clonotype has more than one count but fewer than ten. CDR3: CSASGGLTGELFF. The CDR3 nucleotides are TGCAGTGCTAGCGGGGGCCTTACCGGGGAGCTGTTTTTT. This sequence joins TRBV20-1 and TRBJ2-2; possibly TRBD1 or TRBD2 for D (6 bases each). Germline CDR1 and CDR2: DFQATT and SNEGSKA (reference sequence). Trimming took off 3 bases at V and 5 bases at J, with 10 bases between the two ends. The CDR3 runs to 13 residues.

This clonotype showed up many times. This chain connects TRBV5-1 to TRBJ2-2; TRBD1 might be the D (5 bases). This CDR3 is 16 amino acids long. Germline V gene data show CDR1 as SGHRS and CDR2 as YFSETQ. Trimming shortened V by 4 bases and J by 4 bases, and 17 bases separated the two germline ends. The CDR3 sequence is CASSPRTPQGTGELFF. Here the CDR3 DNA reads TGCGCCAGCAGCCCAAGGACCCCGCAGGGCACCGGGGAGCTGTTTTTT. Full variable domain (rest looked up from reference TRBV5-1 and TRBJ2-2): KAGVTQTPRYLIKTRGQQVTLSCSPISGHRSVSWYQQTPGQGLQFLFEYFSETQRNKGNFPGRFSGRQFSNSRSEMNVSTLELGDSALYLCASSPRTPQGTGELFFGEGSRLTVL.

Here the CDR3 DNA reads TGTGCCAGCAGTTTCGTCGCCCGGAATGAGCAGTTCTTC. As protein: CASSFVARNEQFF. The chain uses TRBV28 and TRBJ2-1, with D uncertain. With 3 bases removed from V and 7 bases from J, the gap between germline ends came to 10 bases. The CDR3 has 13 residues. Germline loops: CDR1 MDHEN, CDR2 SYDVKM.

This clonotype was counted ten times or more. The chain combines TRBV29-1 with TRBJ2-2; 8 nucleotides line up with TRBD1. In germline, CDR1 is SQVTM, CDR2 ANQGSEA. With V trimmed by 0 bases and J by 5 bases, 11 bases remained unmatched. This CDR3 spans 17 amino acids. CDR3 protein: CSVEDPQQGVVTGELFF. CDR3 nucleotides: TGCAGCGTTGAAGATCCCCAACAGGGGGTCGTAACCGGGGAGCTGTTTTTT.

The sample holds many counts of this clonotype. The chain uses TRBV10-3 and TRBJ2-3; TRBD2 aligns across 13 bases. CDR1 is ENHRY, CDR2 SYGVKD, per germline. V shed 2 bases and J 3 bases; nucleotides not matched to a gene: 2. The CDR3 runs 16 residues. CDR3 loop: CAISEGLAGVTDTQYF. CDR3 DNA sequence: TGTGCCATCAGTGAGGGACTAGCGGGAGTAACAGATACGCAGTATTTT.

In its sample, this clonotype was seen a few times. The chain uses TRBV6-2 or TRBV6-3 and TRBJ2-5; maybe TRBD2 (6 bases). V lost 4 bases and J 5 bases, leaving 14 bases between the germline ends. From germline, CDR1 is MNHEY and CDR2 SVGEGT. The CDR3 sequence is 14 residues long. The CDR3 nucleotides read TGTGCCAGCAGTTGGGGGGAGGAGGTCGAGACCCAGTACTTC. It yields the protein CASSWGEEVETQYF.

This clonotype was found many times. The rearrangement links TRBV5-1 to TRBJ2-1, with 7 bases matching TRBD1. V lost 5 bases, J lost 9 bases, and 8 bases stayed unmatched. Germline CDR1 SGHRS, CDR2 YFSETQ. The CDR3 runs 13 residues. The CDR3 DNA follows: TGCGCCAGCAGACGGGACAGTCTTGGTGAGCAGTTCTTC. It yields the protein CASRRDSLGEQFF.

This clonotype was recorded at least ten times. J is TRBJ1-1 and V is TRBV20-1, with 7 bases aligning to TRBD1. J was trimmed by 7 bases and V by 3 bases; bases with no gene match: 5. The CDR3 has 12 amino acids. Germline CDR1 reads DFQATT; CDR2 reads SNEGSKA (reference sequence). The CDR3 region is CSASFTGVEAFF. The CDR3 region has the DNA TGCAGTGCTAGTTTTACAGGGGTTGAAGCTTTCTTT.

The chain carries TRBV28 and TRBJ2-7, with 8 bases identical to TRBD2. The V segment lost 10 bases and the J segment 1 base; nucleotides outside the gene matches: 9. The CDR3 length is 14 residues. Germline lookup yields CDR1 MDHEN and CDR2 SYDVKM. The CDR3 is CATHRGGSSYEQYF. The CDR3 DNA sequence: TGTGCCACCCATCGGGGGGGGTCTTCCTACGAGCAGTACTTC.

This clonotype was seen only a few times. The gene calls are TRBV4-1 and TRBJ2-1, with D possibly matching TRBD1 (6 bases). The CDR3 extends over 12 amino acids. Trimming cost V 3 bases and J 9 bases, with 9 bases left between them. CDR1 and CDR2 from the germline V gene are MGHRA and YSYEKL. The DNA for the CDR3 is TGCGCCAGCAGCCACAGGGGTGTTGAGCAGTTCTTC. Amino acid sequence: CASSHRGVEQFF.